Each of the 22 T cell receptor beta chains below was sequenced from the same sample in a study of human T cells and chemical hapten exposure. TCRdb independently ran MiXCR on the RACE reads; one entry per CDR3 protein. This sample yields fewer than 200,000 distinct CDR3 sequences, of which approximately 29% are seen a single time; less than 3.5% belongs to the top ten. Time point reported: pre-sensitization, week 0. Treatment: therapeutic diphenylcyclopropenone sensitization with weekly scalp DPC. Here the sequenced sample was whole blood, taken in connection with sensitization to the hapten diphenylcyclopropenone (DPC). The source of these receptors is a woman in her twenties or thirties with alopecia areata. Some clones in this sample may be carry-over from other donors' samples.

This chain joins TRBV29-1 and TRBJ2-3, with unresolved D. Per the germline V gene, CDR1 is SQVTM and CDR2 is ANQGSEA. CDR3 size: 12 residues. V gave up 1 base and J gave up 4 bases, with 6 bases separating them. The CDR3: CSVEGNADTQYF. The CDR3 DNA reads TGCAGCGTTGAAGGGAACGCAGATACGCAGTATTTT.

This clonotype has more than one count but fewer than ten. V usage is TRBV3-1 and J usage is TRBJ2-7; 7 bases line up with TRBD1. The CDR3 length is 12 residues. The germline gives CDR1 LGHDT, CDR2 YNNKEL (reference sequence). Germline trimming cut 3 bases from V and 6 bases from J; bases unmatched to any gene: 2. CDR3 region: CASSHGQAEQYF. CDR3 bases: TGTGCCAGCAGCCATGGACAGGCCGAGCAGTACTTC.

This clonotype has ten or more counts. This chain uses TRBV28 with TRBJ2-7, with D perhaps matching TRBD1 or TRBD2 (5 bases each). The V end lost 0 bases, the J end lost 5 bases, and 8 bases lay between the germline ends. Germline loops: CDR1 MDHEN, CDR2 SYDVKM. This CDR3 comprises 13 residues. The CDR3 region has the DNA TGTGCCAGCAGTTTATGGGGGACCCACGAGCAGTACTTC. Translation: CASSLWGTHEQYF. The entire variable domain, with the rest obtained from reference TRBV28 and TRBJ2-7, is as follows: DVKVTQSSRYLVKRTGEKVFLECVQDMDHENMFWYRQDPGLGLRLIYFSYDVKMKEKGDIPEGYSVSREKKERFSLILESASTNQTSMYLCASSLWGTHEQYFGPGTRLTVT.

A remark on this clonotype: Just one base apart from a much larger clone, this may be a read error. The chain links TRBV20-1 to TRBJ2-3, with D tentatively TRBD2 (5 bases). This CDR3 is 15 amino acids long. Germline V lookup: CDR1 DFQATT, CDR2 SNEGSKA (reference sequence). CDR3 coding DNA: TGCAGTGCTAGAGATCCTTGGCCTAGCACAGATACGCGGTATTTT. Its translation: CSARDPWPSTDTRYF.

The CDR3 DNA is TGTGCCAGCAGCGTTCGGGGCAATCCCGAGCAGTACTTC. Its protein product is CASSVRGNPEQYF. The V and J genes are TRBV11-2 and TRBJ2-7; D is possibly TRBD1 or TRBD2 (5 bases each). CDR3 length: 13 residues. The V end was cut by 5 bases, the J end by 6 bases, with 14 bases between. Per the germline V gene, CDR1 is SGHAT and CDR2 is FQNNGV.

This rearrangement joins TRBV7-9 to TRBJ2-1; weak D call: TRBD2 (6 bases). This CDR3 comprises 15 residues. Germline V gives CDR1 SEHNR, CDR2 FQNEAQ (reference sequence). Deletions cut 5 bases from V and 5 bases from J, with 16 bases between. This CDR3 reads CASSPPGGAHNEQFF. The DNA for the CDR3 is TGTGCCAGCAGCCCTCCAGGCGGGGCCCACAATGAGCAGTTCTTC.

V usage is TRBV20-1 and J usage is TRBJ1-2; D not resolved. V shed 3 bases and J shed 1 base, with 6 bases lying between them. This CDR3 is 12 amino acids long. Per germline, CDR1 DFQATT and CDR2 SNEGSKA (reference sequence). CDR3 nucleotide sequence: TGCAGTGCTAGCCCAAATAACTATGGCTACACCTTC. Its protein is CSASPNNYGYTF.

This clonotype was picked up a small number of times. This sequence joins TRBV7-2 and TRBJ1-1; 8 nucleotides line up with TRBD1. Germline V gene data show CDR1 as SGHTA and CDR2 as FQGNSA. Germline trimming cut 7 bases from V and 6 bases from J; bases unmatched to any gene: 7. CDR3 length equals 13 residues. CDR3 DNA: TGTGCCAGCAACCGAGACAGGGGCCCTGAAGCTTTCTTT. The encoded protein is CASNRDRGPEAFF.

A few counts support this clonotype. This chain uses TRBV12-3 or TRBV12-4 with TRBJ2-1; no definite D call. Trimming removed 3 bases from V and 9 bases from J, with 6 bases in between. This CDR3 region has 11 residues. DNA of the CDR3: TGTGCCAGCAGTTTCCTTGGTGAGCAGTTCTTC. Translated, it gives CASSFLGEQFF.

As to this clonotype: It is unclear where the CDR3 begins or ends on the DNA, so no DNA is shown, and the CDR3 is as TCRdb lists it. The chain employs TRBV29-1 and TRBJ1-1; the D call TRBD1 from the table was never checked on the DNA. Germline V gene sequence: CDR1 SQVTM, CDR2 ANQGSEA. With termini counted, the CDR3 has 14 amino acids. The CDR3 loop is CSVEYFGDSTEAFF.

This clonotype appeared a few times. The V call is TRBV20-1, the J call TRBJ2-2, with D perhaps matching TRBD2 (5 bases). Deletions cut 2 bases from V and 7 bases from J, with 17 bases between. This CDR3 is built from 15 residues. In germline, CDR1 is DFQATT, CDR2 SNEGSKA (reference sequence). CDR3 sequence: CSARKGGEGDGELFF. DNA for the CDR3: TGCAGTGCTAGAAAGGGTGGCGAGGGCGACGGGGAGCTGTTTTTT.

The rearrangement links TRBV4-1 to TRBJ2-5; TRBD1 matches 10 bases. This CDR3 spans 15 amino acids. Germline V gene lookup returns CDR1 MGHRA and CDR2 YSYEKL. The V segment lost 3 bases and the J segment 2 bases; nucleotides outside the gene matches: 3. The CDR3 DNA sequence: TGCGCCAGCAGCCAGGGGACAGGGGTTCAAGAGACCCAGTACTTC. It yields the protein CASSQGTGVQETQYF.

This chain connects TRBV6-4 to TRBJ2-3; D remains ambiguous. This CDR3 has 13 residues. Germline CDR1 is MRHNA and CDR2 is SNTAGT. The V and J ends lost 4 bases and 5 bases respectively, with 10 bases between them. The CDR3 nucleotides are TGTGCCAGCAGTGCTGACGCAAGAGATACGCAGTATTTT. Encoded protein: CASSADARDTQYF.

In its sample, this clonotype was seen many times. This chain uses TRBV29-1 with TRBJ2-1; TRBD2 matches 7 bases. After removal of 2 bases from V and 0 bases from J, the junction contained 13 bases not matched to a gene. The CDR3 totals 18 residues. CDR1 SQVTM and CDR2 ANQGSEA come from the germline V gene. The CDR3 DNA reads TGCAGCGTTGAAACGACTAGCCAGCCAGCGGGCTCCTACAATGAGCAGTTCTTC. It translates to CSVETTSQPAGSYNEQFF.

The table lists this clonotype with many counts. The CDR3 protein is CASSQDLMEVAGANEQFF. CDR3 bases: TGTGCCAGCAGCCAAGACTTAATGGAAGTAGCGGGGGCCAATGAGCAGTTCTTC. The chain employs TRBV4-2 and TRBJ2-1; 9 positions match TRBD2. V lost 0 bases, J lost 6 bases, and 12 bases stayed unmatched. Germline V gene data show CDR1 as LGHNA and CDR2 as YNFKEQ. There are 18 residues in the CDR3.

This chain connects TRBV20-1 to TRBJ2-1; TRBD2 matches 7 bases. Trimming removed 6 bases from V and 8 bases from J; junction bases left unmatched: 13. Germline assignment: CDR1 DFQATT and CDR2 SNEGSKA (reference sequence). The CDR3 contains 14 residues. The DNA for the CDR3 is TGCAGTGCCCATCCGGGACTATCCTCGGATGAGCAGTTCTTC. This codes for CSAHPGLSSDEQFF.

This clonotype was counted a few times. The rearrangement links TRBV7-6 to TRBJ2-3, with D hard to call. CDR1 and CDR2 (germline): SGHVS, FNYEAQ. Trimming left V 3 bases short and J 1 base short, with 8 bases between. The CDR3 has 14 residues. CDR3 coding DNA: TGTGCCAGCAGCTTTGCGGCCCGCACAGATACGCAGTATTTT. Translated, it gives CASSFAARTDTQYF.

V is TRBV20-1 and J is TRBJ2-1; 7 bases align to TRBD1. The CDR3 is 14 residues long. Losses at the gene ends were 1 base for V and 1 base for J; bases not matched to a gene: 1. CDR1 and CDR2 (germline): DFQATT, SNEGSKA (reference sequence). The CDR3 region has the DNA TGCAGTGCTAGAGGGGACAGATCCTACAATGAGCAGTTCTTC. It is translated as CSARGDRSYNEQFF.

This sequence joins TRBV29-1 and TRBJ1-1; D remains ambiguous. Germline V gives CDR1 SQVTM, CDR2 ANQGSEA. Deletions cut 4 bases from V and 1 base from J, with 7 bases between. CDR3 size: 12 residues. The CDR3 spells CSVAEGNTEAFF. CDR3 in DNA: TGCAGCGTTGCCGAGGGGAACACTGAAGCTTTCTTT.

The V gene is TRBV5-1, the J gene TRBJ1-3; D unresolved. Between the trimmed V and J ends, which lost 0 bases and 4 bases, there was a span of 17 bases. Germline V gene sequence: CDR1 SGHRS, CDR2 YFSETQ. The CDR3 spans 17 residues. This CDR3 is CASSLALPGIDGNTIYF. The CDR3 DNA follows: TGCGCCAGCAGCTTGGCTCTGCCGGGGATAGACGGAAACACCATATATTTT.

V is TRBV29-1 and J is TRBJ2-1; TRBD2 matches at 7 bases. The V gene end was trimmed by 4 bases and the J gene end by 7 bases; junction bases not matched to a gene: 7. Germline-derived CDR1 and CDR2 are SQVTM and ANQGSEA. The CDR3 covers 13 residues. CDR3 nucleotide sequence: TGCAGCGTTGGGCGGGAGTTTATGAATGAGCAGTTCTTC. Protein: CSVGREFMNEQFF.

CDR3 amino acids: CSVDHRALLTDTQYF. In nucleotides, the CDR3 is TGCAGCGTTGATCACAGGGCCCTTCTCACAGATACGCAGTATTTT. V is TRBV29-1 and J is TRBJ2-3; D is possibly TRBD1 (6 bases). Germline V CDR1 and CDR2: SQVTM, ANQGSEA. CDR3 length: 15 residues. V lost 3 bases and J 2 bases, leaving 15 bases between the germline ends.